This T cell receptor beta chain was captured by sequencing in a study of T cells in Graves' hyperthyroidism and ophthalmopathy. V lost 0 bases and J 2 bases, leaving 8 bases between the germline ends. This CDR3 spans 13 amino acids. Germline values: CDR1 DFQATT, CDR2 SNEGSKA (reference sequence). About this clonotype: Its antigen remains unidentified.

Patients counted as stable if ophthalmopathy did not develop within 18 months. Exclusion followed for patients with uncontrolled infection, other autoimmune disease, pregnancy or lactation. The PBMCs were sourced from fresh peripheral blood (more than 9 ml). Amplification of TCR beta CDR3 regions was performed using RNA transcripts as template. Using the HTBI primer set, a first-round RT-PCR was run on the TCR CDR3. TCRdb analysed the multiplex PCR reads with MiXCR anew, one entry per CDR3 protein. The repertoire holds 470,000 or so distinct CDR3 sequences, roughly 20% seen once, with around 27% in the top ten. Study-wide findings and caveats: With a median lead of roughly 6.2 months before onset, the model predicted ophthalmopathy.

This clonotype was obtained from a man aged 18 to 30 with Graves' hyperthyroidism. The specimen sequenced was blood. This chain joins TRBV20-1 and TRBJ2-7; D is unclear. This chain's CDR3 is CSARDPGTYEQYF. In DNA, the CDR3 is TGCAGTGCTAGAGATCCCGGCACCTACGAGCAGTACTTC.